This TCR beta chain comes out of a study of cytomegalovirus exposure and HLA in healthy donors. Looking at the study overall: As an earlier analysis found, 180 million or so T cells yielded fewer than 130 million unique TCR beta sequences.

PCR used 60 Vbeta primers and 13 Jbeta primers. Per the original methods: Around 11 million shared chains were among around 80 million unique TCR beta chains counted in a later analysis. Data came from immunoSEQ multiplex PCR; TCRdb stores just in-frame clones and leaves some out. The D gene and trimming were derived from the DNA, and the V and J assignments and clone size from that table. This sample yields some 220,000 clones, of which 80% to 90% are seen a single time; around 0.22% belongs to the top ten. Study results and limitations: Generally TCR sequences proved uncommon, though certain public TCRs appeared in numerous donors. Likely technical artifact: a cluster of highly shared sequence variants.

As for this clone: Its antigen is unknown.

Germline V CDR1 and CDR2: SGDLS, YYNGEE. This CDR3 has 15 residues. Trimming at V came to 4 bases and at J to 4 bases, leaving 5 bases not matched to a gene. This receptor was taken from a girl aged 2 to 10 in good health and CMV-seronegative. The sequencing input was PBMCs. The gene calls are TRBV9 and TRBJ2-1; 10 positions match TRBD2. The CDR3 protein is CASSPSGRRYNEQFF. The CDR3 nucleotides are TGTGCCAGCAGCCCTAGCGGGAGACGTTACAATGAGCAGTTCTTC.